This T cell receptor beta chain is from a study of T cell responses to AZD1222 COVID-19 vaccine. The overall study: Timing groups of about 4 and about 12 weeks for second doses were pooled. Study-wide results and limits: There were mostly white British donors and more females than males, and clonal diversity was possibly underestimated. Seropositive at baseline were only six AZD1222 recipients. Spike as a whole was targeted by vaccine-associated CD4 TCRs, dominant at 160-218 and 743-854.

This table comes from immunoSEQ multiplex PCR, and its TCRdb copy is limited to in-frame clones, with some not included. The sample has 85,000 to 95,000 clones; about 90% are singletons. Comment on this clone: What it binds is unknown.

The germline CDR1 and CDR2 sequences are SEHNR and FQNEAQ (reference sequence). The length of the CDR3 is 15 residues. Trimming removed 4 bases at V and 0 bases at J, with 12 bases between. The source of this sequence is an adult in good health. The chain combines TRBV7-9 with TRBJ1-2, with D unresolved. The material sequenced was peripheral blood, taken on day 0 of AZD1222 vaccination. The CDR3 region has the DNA TGTGCCAGCAGCTCCCAACTGCTTCCTAACTATGGCTACACCTTC. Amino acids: CASSSQLLPNYGYTF.